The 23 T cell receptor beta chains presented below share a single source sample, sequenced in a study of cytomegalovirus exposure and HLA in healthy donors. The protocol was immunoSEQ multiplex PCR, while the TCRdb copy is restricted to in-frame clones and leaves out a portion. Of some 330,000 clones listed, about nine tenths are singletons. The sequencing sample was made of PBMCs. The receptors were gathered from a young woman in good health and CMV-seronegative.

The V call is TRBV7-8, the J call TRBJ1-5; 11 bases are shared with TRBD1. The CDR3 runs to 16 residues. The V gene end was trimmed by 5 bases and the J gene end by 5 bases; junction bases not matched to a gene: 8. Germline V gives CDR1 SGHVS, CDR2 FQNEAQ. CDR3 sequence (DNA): TGTGCCAGCAGCCTTTGGGACAGGGGGACCCATCAGCCCCAGCATTTT. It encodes CASSLWDRGTHQPQHF.

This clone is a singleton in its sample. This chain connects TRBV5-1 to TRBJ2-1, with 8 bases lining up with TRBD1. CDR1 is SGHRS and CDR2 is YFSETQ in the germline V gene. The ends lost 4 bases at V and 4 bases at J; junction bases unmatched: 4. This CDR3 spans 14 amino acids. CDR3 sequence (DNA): TGCGCCAGCAGCGAAGGACAGGGATACAATGAGCAGTTCTTC. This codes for CASSEGQGYNEQFF.

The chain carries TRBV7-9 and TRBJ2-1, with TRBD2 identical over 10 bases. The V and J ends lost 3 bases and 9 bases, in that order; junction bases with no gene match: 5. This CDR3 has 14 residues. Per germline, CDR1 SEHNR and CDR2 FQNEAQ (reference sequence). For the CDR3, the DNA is TGTGCCAGCAGCTTCCTAGCGGGAGATGGTGAGCAGTTCTTC. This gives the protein CASSFLAGDGEQFF.

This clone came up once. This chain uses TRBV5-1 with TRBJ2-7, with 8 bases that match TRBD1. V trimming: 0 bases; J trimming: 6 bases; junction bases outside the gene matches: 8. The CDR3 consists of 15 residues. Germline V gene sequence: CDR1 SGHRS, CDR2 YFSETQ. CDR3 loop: CASSLALQGAVEQYF. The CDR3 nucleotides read TGCGCCAGCAGCTTGGCCTTGCAGGGGGCGGTCGAGCAGTACTTC. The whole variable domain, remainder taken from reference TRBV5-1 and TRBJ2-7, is KAGVTQTPRYLIKTRGQQVTLSCSPISGHRSVSWYQQTPGQGLQFLFEYFSETQRNKGNFPGRFSGRQFSNSRSEMNVSTLELGDSALYLCASSLALQGAVEQYFGPGTRLTVT.

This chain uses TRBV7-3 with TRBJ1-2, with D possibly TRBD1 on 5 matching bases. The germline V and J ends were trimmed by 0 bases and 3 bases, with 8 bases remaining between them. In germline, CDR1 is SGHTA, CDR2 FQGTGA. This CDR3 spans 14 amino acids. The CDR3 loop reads CASSLTAGDYGYTF. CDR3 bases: TGTGCCAGCAGCTTAACGGCGGGGGACTATGGCTACACCTTC.

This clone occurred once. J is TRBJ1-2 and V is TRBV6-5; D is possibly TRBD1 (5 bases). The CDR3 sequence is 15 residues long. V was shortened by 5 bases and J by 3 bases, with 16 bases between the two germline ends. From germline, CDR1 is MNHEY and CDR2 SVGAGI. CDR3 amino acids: CASSRDGGLDYGYTF. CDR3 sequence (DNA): TGTGCCAGCAGTCGCGACGGGGGTCTGGACTATGGCTACACCTTC.

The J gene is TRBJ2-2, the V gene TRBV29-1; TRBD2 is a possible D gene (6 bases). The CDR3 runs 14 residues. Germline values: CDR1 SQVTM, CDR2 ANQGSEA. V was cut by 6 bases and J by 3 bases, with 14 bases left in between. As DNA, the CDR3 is TGCAGCGTCCTAAGCGGGCAGGACACCGGGGAGCTGTTTTTT. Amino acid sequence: CSVLSGQDTGELFF.

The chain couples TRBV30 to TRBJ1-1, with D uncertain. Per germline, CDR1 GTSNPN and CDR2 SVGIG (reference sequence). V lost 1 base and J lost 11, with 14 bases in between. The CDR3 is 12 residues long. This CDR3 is CAWSEAGGRAFF. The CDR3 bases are TGTGCCTGGAGTGAAGCAGGTGGGAGGGCTTTCTTT.

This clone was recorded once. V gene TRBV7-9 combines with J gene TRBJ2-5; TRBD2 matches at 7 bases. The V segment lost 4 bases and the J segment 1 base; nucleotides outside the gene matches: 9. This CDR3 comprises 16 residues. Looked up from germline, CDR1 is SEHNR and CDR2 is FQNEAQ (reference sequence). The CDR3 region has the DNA TGTGCCAGCAGCTGGGGGGGGTCTCGCGGCCAAGAGACCCAGTACTTC. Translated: CASSWGGSRGQETQYF. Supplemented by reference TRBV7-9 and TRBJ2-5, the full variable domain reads DTGVSQNPRHKITKRGQNVTFRCDPISEHNRLYWYRQTLGQGPEFLTYFQNEAQLEKSRLLSDRFSAERPKGSFSTLEIQRTEQGDSAMYLCASSWGGSRGQETQYFGPGTRLLVL.

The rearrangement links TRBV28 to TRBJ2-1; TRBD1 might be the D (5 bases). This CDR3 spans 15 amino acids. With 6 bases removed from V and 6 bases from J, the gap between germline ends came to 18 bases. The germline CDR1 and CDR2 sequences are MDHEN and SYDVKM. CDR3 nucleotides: TGTGCCAGCAGGCCCCGGGCAGGGCGTGTCAATGAGCAGTTCTTC. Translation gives CASRPRAGRVNEQFF.

CDR3 DNA: TGTGCCAGCAACAGGGGGCACTCCTACGAGCAGTACTTC. It encodes CASNRGHSYEQYF. This rearrangement joins TRBV2 to TRBJ2-7, with 9 bases fitting TRBD1. Per the germline V gene, CDR1 is SNHLY and CDR2 is FYNNEI. The V and J ends lost 7 bases and 0 bases, in that order; junction bases with no gene match: 1. CDR3 length: 13 residues.

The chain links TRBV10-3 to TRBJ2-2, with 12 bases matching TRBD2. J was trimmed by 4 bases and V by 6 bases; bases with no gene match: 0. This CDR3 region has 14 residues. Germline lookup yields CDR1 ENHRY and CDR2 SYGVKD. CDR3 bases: TGTGCCATCAGGGGACTAGCGGGCACCGGGGAGCTGTTTTTT. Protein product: CAIRGLAGTGELFF.

The CDR3 DNA reads TGTGCCAGCACCCCGACTAGCGGCATAACCTACGAGCAGTACTTC. Its translation: CASTPTSGITYEQYF. The chain is built from TRBV28 and TRBJ2-7, with 9 nucleotides matching TRBD2. The CDR3 is made up of 15 amino acids. Unmatched junction bases numbered 9, after V lost 7 bases and J lost 2 bases. The germline V gene has CDR1 MDHEN and CDR2 SYDVKM.

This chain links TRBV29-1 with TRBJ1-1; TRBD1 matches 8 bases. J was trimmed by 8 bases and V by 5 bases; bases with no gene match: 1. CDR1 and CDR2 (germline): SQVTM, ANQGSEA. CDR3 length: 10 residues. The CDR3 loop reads CSVRDREAFF. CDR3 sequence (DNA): TGCAGCGTTCGGGACAGGGAAGCTTTCTTT.

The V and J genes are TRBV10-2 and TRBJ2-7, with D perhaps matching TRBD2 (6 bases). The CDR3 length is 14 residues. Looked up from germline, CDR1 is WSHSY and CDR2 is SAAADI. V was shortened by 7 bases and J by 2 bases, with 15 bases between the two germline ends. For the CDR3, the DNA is TGCGCCAGCAAGCCGGGAGTTGGCGCCTACGAGCAGTACTTC. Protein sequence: CASKPGVGAYEQYF.

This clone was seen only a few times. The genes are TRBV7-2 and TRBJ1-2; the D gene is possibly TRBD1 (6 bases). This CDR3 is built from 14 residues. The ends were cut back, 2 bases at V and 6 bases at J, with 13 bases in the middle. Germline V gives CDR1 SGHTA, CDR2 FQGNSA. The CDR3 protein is CASSLIGQTDGYTF. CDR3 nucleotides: TGTGCCAGCAGCTTAATAGGACAGACCGATGGCTACACCTTC.

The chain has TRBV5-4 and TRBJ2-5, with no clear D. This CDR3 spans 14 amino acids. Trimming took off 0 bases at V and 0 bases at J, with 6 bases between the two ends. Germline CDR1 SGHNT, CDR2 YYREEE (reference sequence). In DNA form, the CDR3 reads TGTGCCAGCAGCTTGGGACTTCACCAAGAGACCCAGTACTTC. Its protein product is CASSLGLHQETQYF.

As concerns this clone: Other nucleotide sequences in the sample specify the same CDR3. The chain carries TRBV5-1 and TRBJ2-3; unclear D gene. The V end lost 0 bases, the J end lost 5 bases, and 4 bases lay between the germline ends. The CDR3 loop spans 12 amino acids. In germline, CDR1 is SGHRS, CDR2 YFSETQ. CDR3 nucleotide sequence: TGCGCCAGCAGCTTGGCTCTAGATACGCAGTATTTT. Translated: CASSLALDTQYF.

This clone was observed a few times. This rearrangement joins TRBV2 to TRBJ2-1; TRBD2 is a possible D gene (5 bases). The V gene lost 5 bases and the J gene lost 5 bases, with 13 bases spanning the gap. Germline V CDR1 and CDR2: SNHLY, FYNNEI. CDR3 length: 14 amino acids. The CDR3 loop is CASSTYVGNNEQFF. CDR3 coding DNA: TGTGCCAGCAGTACCTACGTCGGGAACAATGAGCAGTTCTTC.

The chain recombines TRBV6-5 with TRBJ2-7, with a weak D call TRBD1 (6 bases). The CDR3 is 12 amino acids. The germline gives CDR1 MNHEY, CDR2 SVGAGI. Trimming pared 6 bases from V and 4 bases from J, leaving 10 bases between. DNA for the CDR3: TGTGCCAGCAGCCGAGGGGGTTACGAGCAGTACTTC. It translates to CASSRGGYEQYF.

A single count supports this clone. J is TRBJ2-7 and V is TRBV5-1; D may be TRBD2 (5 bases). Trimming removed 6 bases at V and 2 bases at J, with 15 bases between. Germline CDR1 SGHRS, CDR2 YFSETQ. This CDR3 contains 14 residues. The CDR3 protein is CASTQLGGPYEQYF. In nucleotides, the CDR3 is TGCGCCAGCACGCAGTTGGGCGGGCCCTACGAGCAGTACTTC. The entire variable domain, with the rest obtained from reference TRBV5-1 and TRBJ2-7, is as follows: KAGVTQTPRYLIKTRGQQVTLSCSPISGHRSVSWYQQTPGQGLQFLFEYFSETQRNKGNFPGRFSGRQFSNSRSEMNVSTLELGDSALYLCASTQLGGPYEQYFGPGTRLTVT.

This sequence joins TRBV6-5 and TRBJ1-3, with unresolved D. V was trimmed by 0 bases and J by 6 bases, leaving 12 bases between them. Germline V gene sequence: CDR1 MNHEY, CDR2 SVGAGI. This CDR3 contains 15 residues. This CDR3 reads CASSYSGVSSNTIYF. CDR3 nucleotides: TGTGCCAGCAGTTACTCCGGGGTCTCCTCAAACACCATATATTTT.

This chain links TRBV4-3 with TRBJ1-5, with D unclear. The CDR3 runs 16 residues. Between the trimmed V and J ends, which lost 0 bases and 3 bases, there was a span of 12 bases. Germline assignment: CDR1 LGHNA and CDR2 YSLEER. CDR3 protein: CASSQDAGSPNQPQHF. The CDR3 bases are TGCGCCAGCAGCCAAGACGCCGGGTCCCCCAATCAGCCCCAGCATTTT.